This T cell receptor (beta chain) was identified in a study of T cells after yellow fever vaccination. Study information: The authors prepared low-cell-number fractions using SMART-Seq v4 Ultra Low Input.

Study-level findings and limits: Most clones from primary vaccination were detected again post-booster (roughly 96% CD4, roughly 91% CD8).

Researchers made TCR cDNA using 5'RACE template switching, and this step added a universal primer site and UMIs. MiXCR was run by TCRdb on the 5' RACE reads, yielding one entry per CDR3 protein. Here the sample spans approximately 300,000 distinct CDR3 sequences, approximately 7% being singletons. Remarks on this clonotype: Its matching antigen is unknown.

The clonotype originates from a man between 18 and 35 years old who received the YFV17D yellow fever vaccine. The sample consisted of PBMCs, taken roughly seven weeks after the first yellow fever vaccination.

The CDR3 region has the DNA TGTGCCAGCAGTTTAGGGATCCAGAATTCACCCCTCCACTTT. Protein sequence: CASSLGIQNSPLHF. The chain joins TRBV12-3 or TRBV12-4 to TRBJ1-6; D is unclear. This CDR3 is 14 amino acids long. Deletions cut 1 base from V and 7 bases from J, with 8 bases between.